A selection of T cell receptor beta chains follows, all from one sample in a study of cytomegalovirus exposure and HLA in healthy donors. The repertoire was sequenced with immunoSEQ multiplex PCR; TCRdb's copy has only in-frame clones and lacks some. The data hold tens of thousands of clones, with over 60% observed a single time. Sequencing input: PBMCs. The source is a man in his sixties in good health and CMV-seronegative. Both conserved end residues are part of each CDR3. The order of the fields is J gene, V gene, clone size, D gene, CDR3 DNA, CDR3 protein. The D gene is left open where the match is weak. Some rows mark clone size as missing; the rest say once, few, many or name a class of expanded clone.

TRBJ2-5 | TRBV5-4 | . | TRBD1 | TGTGCCAGCAGCGCGCCGGGACAGGGTCAGGAGACCCAGTACTTC | CASSAPGQGQETQYF
TRBJ2-1 | TRBV2 | . | TRBD2 | TGTGCCAGCAGATATAGCGGGGCAAGCTCCTACAGTGAGCAGTTCTTC | CASRYSGASSYSEQFF
TRBJ2-1 | TRBV11-2 | . | . | TGTGCCAGCAGCTTAGGCGGGGCGCAGTACAATGAGCAGTTCTTC | CASSLGGAQYNEQFF
TRBJ2-3 | TRBV19 | . | TRBD2 | TGTGCCAGTAGTACCCTCAGCGGGGGCCCAAATACGCAGTATTTT | CASSTLSGGPNTQYF
TRBJ1-1 | TRBV5-1 | . | . | TGCGCCAGCAGCTCGGACAGCAGAGGGACTGAAGCTTTCTTT | CASSSDSRGTEAFF
TRBJ2-7 | TRBV7-9 | . | . | TGTGCCAGCAGCTTAGATCCCTCGGCAGGGTCAATCTACGAGCAGTACTTC | CASSLDPSAGSIYEQYF
TRBJ2-1 | TRBV19 | . | TRBD2 | TGTGCCAGTACCCAAGGACTAGCGGGGTTTTATGAGCAGTTCTTC | CASTQGLAGFYEQFF
TRBJ1-6 | TRBV6-6 | . | TRBD1 | TGTGCCAGCACAAAGGACAGGGACTCCTATAATTCACCCCTCCACTTT | CASTKDRDSYNSPLHF
TRBJ1-2 | TRBV2 | few | TRBD1 | TGTGCCAGCAGTGCGGACAGGGGAGGGGATGGGGGCTACACCTTC | CASSADRGGDGGYTF
TRBJ1-2 | TRBV19 | . | TRBD1 | TGTGCCAGTAGTATACCGACAGGGACTAACTATGGCTACACCTTC | CASSIPTGTNYGYTF
TRBJ1-5 | TRBV7-9 | . | TRBD1 | TGTTCCAGCAGCTTGGAACAGGGGGCAAACCAGCCCCAGCATTTT | CSSSLEQGANQPQHF
TRBJ2-3 | TRBV11-3 | few | TRBD2 | TGTGCCAGCAGCGGGACTAGCGGGGGGTCCACTAGGGGCACAGATACGCAGTATTTT | CASSGTSGGSTRGTDTQYF
TRBJ2-2 | TRBV7-3 | . | . | TGTGCCAGCAGCTTTTTGGGCCCCGGGGAGCTGTTTTTT | CASSFLGPGELFF
TRBJ2-4 | TRBV11-2 | . | TRBD2 | TGTGCCAGCAGCTCCCTAGCGGGGGCCAAAAACATTCAGTACTTC | CASSSLAGAKNIQYF
TRBJ2-7 | TRBV18 | many | . | TGTGCCAGCTCACCAGCTAGCTCCTACGAGCAGTACTTC | CASSPASSYEQYF
TRBJ1-3 | TRBV5-1 | few | . | TGCGCCAGCAGCTGGGACACCTCTGGAAACACCATATATTTT | CASSWDTSGNTIYF
TRBJ2-3 | TRBV30 | . | TRBD2 | TGTGCCTGGACCTCAACGGGGGGAGATACGCAGTATTTT | CAWTSTGGDTQYF
TRBJ1-1 | TRBV6-5 | . | TRBD1 | TGTGCCAGCAGGGGACAGGGTAGGTGGGAAGCTTTCTTT | CASRGQGRWEAFF
TRBJ2-7 | TRBV9 | . | TRBD1 | TGTGCCAGCAGCGTAGAAGAGGGGGCGTACGAGCAGTACTTC | CASSVEEGAYEQYF
TRBJ2-1 | TRBV4-1 | few | TRBD2 | TGCGCCAGCAGCCAAGATTGGAGCGGGGGTTCCTACAATGAGCAGTTCTTC | CASSQDWSGGSYNEQFF
TRBJ1-5 | TRBV19 | . | TRBD1 | TGTGCCAGTAGGAATCCGGGACAGGGGGGTAGTAAGGGCAATCAGCCCCAGCATTTT | CASRNPGQGGSKGNQPQHF
TRBJ2-7 | TRBV7-8 | few | . | TGTGCCAGCAGTCACGGGTACGAGCAGTACTTC | CASSHGYEQYF
TRBJ2-7 | TRBV6-1 | . | TRBD1 | TGTGCCAGCAGGATCACAGGGGGGCCCTACGAGCAGTACTTC | CASRITGGPYEQYF
TRBJ1-2 | TRBV30 | . | TRBD1 | TGTGCCTGGAGTGAGACCGGCAGGGGGAGAGGCTACACCTTC | CAWSETGRGRGYTF
TRBJ2-3 | TRBV2 | . | . | TGTGCCAGCGGAGTGGCGGGTACGCAGTATTTT | CASGVAGTQYF
TRBJ2-1 | TRBV2 | once | TRBD1 | TGTGCCAGCAGCCTGGACAGGCGAAACAATGAGCAGTTCTTC | CASSLDRRNNEQFF
TRBJ1-4 | TRBV6-5 | once | . | TGTGCCAGCAGCCCACGCGGGGATGAAAAACTGTTTTTT | CASSPRGDEKLFF
TRBJ2-7 | TRBV5-1 | . | TRBD2 | TGCGCCAGAGCCCCCCTAGCGGGGGTTTCGCCCGAGCAGTACTTC | CARAPLAGVSPEQYF
TRBJ1-6 | TRBV19 | . | . | TGTGCCAGTAGTATACGGGGGGACGGCACGGGGAATTCACCCCTCCACTTT | CASSIRGDGTGNSPLHF
TRBJ2-1 | TRBV15 | . | TRBD2 | TGTGCCACCAGCAGAGGGGCGGGGGGCGGAGGTGAGCAGTTCTTC | CATSRGAGGGGEQFF
TRBJ2-5 | TRBV19 | . | . | TGTGCCAGTAGTACAGGGGTTTACCAAGAGACCCAGTACTTC | CASSTGVYQETQYF
TRBJ2-1 | TRBV7-8 | . | TRBD2 | TGTGCCAGCAGCTTAGCACTAGCGTTCTCCTACAATGAGCAGTTCTTC | CASSLALAFSYNEQFF
TRBJ1-5 | TRBV12-5 | . | . | TGTGCTAGTGCCAAACCCGGACCGGGGTTGAATCAGCCCCAGCATTTT | CASAKPGPGLNQPQHF
TRBJ1-1 | TRBV18 | . | . | TGTGCCAGCTCACCTAAGTCGACCGGGACACCGAATTCGTACACTGAAGCTTTCTTT | CASSPKSTGTPNSYTEAFF
TRBJ1-1 | TRBV11-2 | . | . | TGTGCCAGCAGCTTCTCCGGTCAGAACACTGAAGCTTTCTTT | CASSFSGQNTEAFF
TRBJ1-5 | TRBV2 | . | TRBD1 | TGTGCCAGCAGTGAGGTCGCAGGGGGCGATCAGCCCCAGCATTTT | CASSEVAGGDQPQHF
TRBJ2-5 | TRBV7-3 | . | TRBD2 | TGTGCCAGCAGGGAGACTAGCGAAGAGACCCAGTACTTC | CASRETSEETQYF
TRBJ2-1 | TRBV4-1 | few | . | TGCGCCAGCAGCCAGTTCAACTACAATGAGCAGTTCTTC | CASSQFNYNEQFF
TRBJ2-3 | TRBV5-6 | . | . | TGTGCCAGCAGCTTATACTCAGATACGCAGTATTTT | CASSLYSDTQYF
TRBJ1-1 | TRBV7-9 | few | . | TGTGCCAGCAGCCGGGGGGGGCTTGGTGCTGAAGCTTTCTTT | CASSRGGLGAEAFF
TRBJ1-1 | TRBV13 | . | . | TGTGCCAGCAGCTTAGGACAGGGTGCTGAAGCTTTCTTT | CASSLGQGAEAFF
TRBJ1-4 | TRBV5-1 | few | TRBD1 | TGCGCCAGCAGCTCCGGGACAGGGAATGAAAAACTGTTTTTT | CASSSGTGNEKLFF
TRBJ1-2 | TRBV5-1 | once | . | TGCGCCAGCAGCACCGGAGACGGGAGAGATGGCTACACCTTC | CASSTGDGRDGYTF
TRBJ2-5 | TRBV9 | . | . | TGTGCCAGCAGCGCTTCAACTAGCTTAGAGACCCAGTACTTC | CASSASTSLETQYF
TRBJ2-5 | TRBV7-3 | . | . | TGTGCCAGCAGCTTAAGTAGCGGATCGCAAGAGACCCAGTACTTC | CASSLSSGSQETQYF